The 12 T cell receptor beta chains below were found in one sample sequenced in a study of T cells in Graves' hyperthyroidism and ophthalmopathy. Regions amplified from RNA transcripts were the TCR beta CDR3 regions. In the first-round RT-PCR of the TCR CDR3, the HTBI primer set was used. One entry per CDR3 protein, called by TCRdb with MiXCR from the multiplex PCR reads. This sample yields about 680,000 distinct CDR3 sequences, of which around a third are seen a single time; 31% belongs to the top ten. The sample consisted of blood. All receptors come from a woman aged 40 to 49 with Graves' hyperthyroidism.

This chain links TRBV6-6 with TRBJ1-5; the match to TRBD1 covers 9 bases. This CDR3 comprises 14 residues. Germline V gene sequence: CDR1 MNHNY, CDR2 SVGAGI (reference sequence). Trimming removed 11 bases from V and 2 bases from J; junction bases left unmatched: 7. The CDR3 loop is CAAKGTGRNQPQHF. The CDR3 DNA is TGTGCCGCCAAAGGGACAGGGCGCAATCAGCCCCAGCATTTT.

The rearrangement uses TRBV6-5 and TRBJ2-2; the D gene is possibly TRBD1 (6 bases). V dropped 8 bases and J dropped 3 bases, with 13 bases sitting between them. Germline V lookup: CDR1 MNHEY, CDR2 SVGAGI. The CDR3 length is 14 residues. CDR3: CASRIWGHTGELFF. The CDR3 DNA sequence: TGTGCCAGCCGTATTTGGGGGCACACCGGGGAGCTGTTTTTT.

The chain is built from TRBV25-1 and TRBJ1-6; no clear D. V was trimmed by 4 bases and J by 14 bases, leaving 18 bases between them. The CDR3 loop spans 14 amino acids. Germline V gene data show CDR1 as MGHDK and CDR2 as SYGVNS. CDR3 protein: CASSASPPAQTLHF. CDR3 in DNA: TGTGCCAGCAGTGCGTCCCCCCCGGCCCAGACCCTCCACTTT. The complete variable domain, with remaining parts taken from reference TRBV25-1 and TRBJ1-6, reads EADIYQTPRYLVIGTGKKITLECSQTMGHDKMYWYQQDPGMELHLIHYSYGVNSTEKGDLSSESTVSRIRTEHFPLTLESARPSHTSQYLCASSASPPAQTLHFGNGTRLTVT.

About this clonotype itself: One junction end does not reproduce the germline sequence, and a read error may be involved. Here the CDR3 reads CATSFDKEQYF. CDR3 sequence (DNA): TGTGCCACCAGCTTTGATAAAGAGCAGTACTTC. J is TRBJ2-7 and V is TRBV7-2, with unresolved D. Germline V gives CDR1 SGHTA, CDR2 FQGNSA. The length of the CDR3 is 11 residues.

A word on this clonotype: The junction does not match germline at one end; this may be a read error. This chain connects TRBV10-3 to TRBJ2-6; D tentatively reads TRBD1 or TRBD2 (6 bases each). Germline CDR1 reads ENHRY; CDR2 reads SYGVKD. The CDR3 length is 12 residues. In DNA form, the CDR3 reads TGTGCCATCAGCCCGGGGGCCAACATCCTGACTTTC. Its protein is CAISPGANILTF.

In its sample, this clonotype was seen many times. The chain uses TRBV12-3 or TRBV12-4 and TRBJ1-2; D not certain. V was shortened by 6 bases and J by 6 bases, with 11 bases between the two germline ends. CDR3 length: 12 residues. As DNA, the CDR3 is TGTGCCAGCAGGAAAAGTGAGCATGGCTACACCTTC. Amino acid sequence: CASRKSEHGYTF.

This clonotype was seen at least ten times. The chain couples TRBV14 to TRBJ1-6; D is uncertain. The CDR3 loop spans 12 amino acids. Deletions cut 3 bases from V and 7 bases from J, with 4 bases between. Germline V gene data show CDR1 as SGHDN and CDR2 as FVKESK. CDR3 bases: TGTGCCAGCAGCCAGCTAAATTCACCCCTCCACTTT. Protein sequence: CASSQLNSPLHF. Filled out from reference TRBV14 and TRBJ1-6, the complete variable domain reads EAGVTQFPSHSVIEKGQTVTLRCDPISGHDNLYWYRRVMGKEIKFLLHFVKESKQDESGMPNNRFLAERTGGTYSTLKVQPAELEDSGVYFCASSQLNSPLHFGNGTRLTVT.

The table lists this clonotype with many counts. One end of the junction does not line up with germline, which may come from a read error. Here the CDR3 DNA reads TGCGCCAGCAGCCCTGGACAGGGTGAAAAACTGTTTTTT. Translating it yields CASSPGQGEKLFF. J is TRBJ1-4 and V is TRBV7-9; 8 nucleotides align to TRBD1. The CDR3 totals 13 residues. Germline assignment: CDR1 SEHNR and CDR2 FQNEAQ (reference sequence).

This clonotype has a handful of counts. This rearrangement joins TRBV6-5 to TRBJ2-7; a weak D match, TRBD2 (6 bases). The ends were cut back, 8 bases at V and 2 bases at J, with 10 bases in the middle. The CDR3 totals 12 residues. In germline, CDR1 is MNHEY, CDR2 SVGAGI. CDR3 residues: CASGGSAYEQYF. CDR3 nucleotides: TGTGCCAGCGGGGGGTCCGCCTACGAGCAGTACTTC.

The gene calls are TRBV11-2 and TRBJ1-1; D uncertain. This CDR3 contains 14 residues. V lost 7 bases, J lost 2 bases, and 14 bases lay in between. CDR1 SGHAT and CDR2 FQNNGV come from the germline V gene. As DNA, the CDR3 is TGTGCCAGCAACCGGGATTATATCAACACTGAAGCTTTCTTT. Residues: CASNRDYINTEAFF.

With respect to this clonotype: This CDR3 is missing its conserved last phenylalanine or tryptophan, likely due to a read error. As DNA, the CDR3 is TGTGCCAGCAGTCTTTTCTACGAGCAGTACCTC. Amino acids: CASSLFYEQYL. The V and J genes are TRBV12-3 or TRBV12-4 and TRBJ2-7; D uncertain. Trimming left V 5 bases short and J 3 bases short, with 5 bases between. CDR3 size: 11 residues.

This clonotype was seen only once. This rearrangement joins TRBV6-2 or TRBV6-3 to TRBJ2-7; D not certain. CDR1 is MNHEY, CDR2 SVGEGT, per germline. CDR3 size: 11 residues. Trimming shortened V by 5 bases and J by 7 bases, and 9 bases separated the two germline ends. The DNA for the CDR3 is TGTGCCAGCAGTCGGCGAGCGGAGCAGTACTTC. Translated: CASSRRAEQYF.